The 10 T cell receptor beta chains reported below all come from one sample, sequenced in a study of graft-versus-host responses after intestinal transplantation. The data were produced by immunoSEQ multiplex PCR, yet TCRdb's version contains in-frame clones alone and is incomplete. The sample contains under 65,000 clones, almost 95% of which appear only once. What these receptors recognize is not known. The source material was unstimulated CD4+ T cells sorted from spleen or lymph node cells, sampled before transplant. The source is a human donor who was the organ donor for an intestinal transplant.

V usage is TRBV5-6 and J usage is TRBJ2-3; 9 nucleotides match TRBD1. Germline assignment: CDR1 SGHDT and CDR2 YYEEEE. Germline trimming cut 3 bases from V and 6 bases from J; bases unmatched to any gene: 2. The length of the CDR3 is 13 residues. The CDR3 reads CASSWDRADTQYF. The DNA of the CDR3 is TGTGCCAGCAGCTGGGACAGGGCGGATACGCAGTATTTT.

The chain recombines TRBV9 with TRBJ1-6; TRBD1 matches 9 bases. The V gene end was trimmed by 7 bases and the J gene end by 3 bases; junction bases not matched to a gene: 5. Germline V gene sequence: CDR1 SGDLS, CDR2 YYNGEE. The CDR3 sequence is 15 residues long. CDR3 nucleotide sequence: TGTGCCAGCCGGGGACAGGGAGGCTATAATTCACCCCTCCACTTT. It codes for CASRGQGGYNSPLHF.

The count of this clone is one. V is TRBV30 and J is TRBJ2-7; D gene unclear. Trimming removed 4 bases at V and 0 bases at J, with 7 bases between. CDR3 length: 12 residues. The germline gives CDR1 GTSNPN, CDR2 SVGIG (reference sequence). The CDR3 protein is CAWKTDSYEQYF. The DNA for the CDR3 is TGTGCCTGGAAAACAGACTCCTACGAGCAGTACTTC.

The rearrangement links TRBV29-1 to TRBJ2-5; D not resolved. V shed 3 bases and J shed 5 bases, with 7 bases lying between them. The CDR3 has 11 amino acids. The germline V gene encodes CDR1 SQVTM and CDR2 ANQGSEA. Here the CDR3 reads CSVDLGETQYF. The CDR3 coding sequence is TGCAGCGTTGACCTAGGGGAGACCCAGTACTTC.

This CDR3 reads CAVRYRGTSTDTQYF. The DNA of the CDR3 is TGTGCCGTCCGATACCGGGGGACAAGCACAGATACGCAGTATTTT. The chain joins TRBV5-4 to TRBJ2-3; D tentatively reads TRBD1 or TRBD2 (6 bases each). Per the germline V gene, CDR1 is SGHNT and CDR2 is YYREEE (reference sequence). The CDR3 sequence is 15 residues long. Trimming left V 10 bases short and J 0 bases short, with 18 bases between.

In its sample, this clone was seen once. J is TRBJ2-3 and V is TRBV5-8; 7 bases map to TRBD1. J gave up 3 bases and V 0 bases, and 4 bases lay outside the gene matches. The CDR3 sequence is 15 residues long. The germline V gene encodes CDR1 SGHTS and CDR2 YDEGEE. The DNA for the CDR3 is TGTGCCAGCAGCTTGGAAGGGGGCAGGACAGATACGCAGTATTTT. Its translation: CASSLEGGRTDTQYF.

The V call is TRBV7-2, the J call TRBJ2-1, with a tentative D call TRBD1 (6 bases). Trimming cost V 1 base and J 4 bases, with 14 bases left between them. The V gene's germline CDR1 is SGHTA and CDR2 FQGNSA. This CDR3 is built from 16 residues. The CDR3 DNA sequence: TGTGCCAGCAGCTTAGAGGGACACCTAACATACAATGAGCAGTTCTTC. It translates to CASSLEGHLTYNEQFF.

This chain joins TRBV6-5 and TRBJ2-6, with 8 bases lining up with TRBD1. The CDR3 has 15 amino acids. V dropped 7 bases and J dropped 2; count of bases not matched to a gene: 4. CDR1 and CDR2 (germline): MNHEY, SVGAGI. The CDR3 loop is CASNIQGAGANVLTF. CDR3 in DNA: TGTGCCAGCAATATACAGGGGGCTGGGGCCAACGTCCTGACTTTC.

V and J are TRBV7-2 and TRBJ2-5; maybe TRBD2 (6 bases). The CDR3 runs to 14 residues. V lost 3 bases and J 5 bases, leaving 13 bases between the germline ends. CDR1 and CDR2 (germline): SGHTA, FQGNSA. CDR3 DNA: TGTGCCAGCAGCTTTACTAGCAGCTCGGAGACCCAGTACTTC. This gives the protein CASSFTSSSETQYF.

This chain links TRBV5-1 with TRBJ2-7, with unresolved D. Germline V gene sequence: CDR1 SGHRS, CDR2 YFSETQ. V gave up 0 bases and J gave up 2 bases, with 3 bases separating them. The CDR3 spans 12 residues. This chain's CDR3 is CASSLDTYEQYF. In DNA form, the CDR3 reads TGCGCCAGCAGCTTGGACACCTACGAGCAGTACTTC.